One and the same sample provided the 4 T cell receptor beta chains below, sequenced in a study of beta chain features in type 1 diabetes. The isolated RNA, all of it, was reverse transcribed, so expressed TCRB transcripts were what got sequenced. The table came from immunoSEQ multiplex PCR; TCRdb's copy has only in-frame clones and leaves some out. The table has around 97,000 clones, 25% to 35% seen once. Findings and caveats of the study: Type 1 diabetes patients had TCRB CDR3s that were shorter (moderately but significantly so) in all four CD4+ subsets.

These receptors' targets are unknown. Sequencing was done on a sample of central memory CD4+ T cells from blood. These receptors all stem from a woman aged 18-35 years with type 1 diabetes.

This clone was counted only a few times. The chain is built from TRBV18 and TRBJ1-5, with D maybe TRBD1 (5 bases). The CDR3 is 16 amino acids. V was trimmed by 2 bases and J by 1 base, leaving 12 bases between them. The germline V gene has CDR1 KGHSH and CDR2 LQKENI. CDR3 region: CASSPFAAGSNQPQHF. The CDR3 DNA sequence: TGTGCCAGCTCACCATTCGCCGCAGGGAGCAATCAGCCCCAGCATTTT.

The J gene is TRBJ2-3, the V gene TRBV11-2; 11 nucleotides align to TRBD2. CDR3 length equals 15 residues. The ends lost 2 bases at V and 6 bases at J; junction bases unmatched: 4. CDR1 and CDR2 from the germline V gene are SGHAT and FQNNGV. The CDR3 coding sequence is TGTGCCAGCAGCTTAAATAGCGGGAGGGGGGATACGCAGTATTTT. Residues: CASSLNSGRGDTQYF.

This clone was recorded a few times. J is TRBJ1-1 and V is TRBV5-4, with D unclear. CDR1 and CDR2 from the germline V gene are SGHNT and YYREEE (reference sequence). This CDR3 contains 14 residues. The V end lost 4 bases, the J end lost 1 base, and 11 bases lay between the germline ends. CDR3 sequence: CASSLAGGNTEAFF. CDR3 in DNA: TGTGCCAGCAGCCTCGCCGGCGGGAACACTGAAGCTTTCTTT.

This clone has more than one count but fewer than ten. The CDR3 region is CASSPPTTTGGVYEQYF. The CDR3 region has the DNA TGTGCCAGCTCACCCCCGACTACGACAGGGGGCGTCTACGAGCAGTACTTC. The chain carries TRBV18 and TRBJ2-7; 10 bases map to TRBD1. V lost 3 bases, J lost 3 bases, and 11 bases stayed unmatched. This CDR3 has 17 residues. The V gene's germline CDR1 is KGHSH and CDR2 LQKENI.